The T cell receptor beta chain described here comes from a study of beta chain features in type 1 diabetes (dated by TCRdb to 2017 to 2018). General notes on the study: Mean age, gender distribution, total cell number and subset yield were not different between patients and healthy donors. A total of about 100,000,000 sorted cells were examined across all samples, and RNA yield correlated strongly with the number of cells per subset. In the study, recently diagnosed type 1 diabetes patients and matched healthy donors were compared on the TCRB repertoires of their sorted circulating CD4+ T cell subsets. Naive and central memory subsets were obtained from all 28 donors, but regulatory and stem cell-like memory subsets were isolated from only 8 patients and roughly eight healthy donors.

CDR1 and CDR2, per the germline V gene, are MNHEY and SVGAGI. From its cysteine to its phenylalanine, the CDR3 spans 14 amino acids. Of the read, only the CDR3 DNA is kept; its 42 bases are in frame from base 1. V drops 5 bases and J drops 6 bases, leaving 14 bases in between. The High Capacity cDNA Reverse Transcription Kit was used to reverse transcribe all of the isolated RNA, meaning that expressed TCRB transcripts were what got sequenced. Naive, central memory and regulatory T cell samples underwent deep immunoSEQ sequencing, averaging roughly 3.3 million total reads per sample. After sorted cells were lysed in RLT buffer, RNA was extracted with DNase-treated RNeasy Micro or Mini kits, with the choice depending on cell number. Each cell subset was processed separately to prevent cross-contamination, with patient and healthy donor samples processed together. TCRB sequences were amplified from cDNA with the immunoSEQ multiplex PCR, producing 87-bp fragments spanning the CDR3 region. The amplicons were sequenced using the Illumina HiSeq platform. Per the authors' processing: Synthetic template baselines were used to correct PCR bias computationally, reads within Hamming distance 2 were collapsed together, and singletons that could not be merged were discarded. Reads were aligned against IMGT so that V, D and J genes, CDR3 length and insertions or deletions at six rearrangement sites could be assigned. Within each subset, clonotype counts were normalized to sorted cell number, and only after that were true diversity and Gini coefficients computed with the tcR R package. The overlap coefficient, calculated on TCRB nucleotide sequences, was used to measure repertoire sharing. Out-of-frame TCRB sequences from naive cells were analyzed as a proxy for the pre-selection repertoire. In its TCRdb copy, this immuneACCESS table keeps in-frame sequences only and misses some clones. Where compared with another copy, unresolved V genes explain less than half of these, and the others have no known cause. V and J calls and clone size come straight from that table; D and trimming were deduced from the DNA. For this sample the table gives 400,000 or so clones, of which over 10% were detected only once. The ten largest clonotypes hold about 0.01% of the sample.

Each donor gave one peripheral blood draw, averaging approximately 120 mL, which was collected into heparinised tubes. Naive, central memory, regulatory and stem cell-like memory CD4+ T cells were sorted on a BD FACSAria II using a panel including CD45RO, CCR7, CD25, CD127, CD95 and CD27. All sorted populations exceeded 98% purity. PBMCs were isolated right away by Lymphoprep density gradient centrifugation and were stained directly, without culture. Samples were stained and sorted in pairs, with one healthy donor and one patient per experiment, so that batch effects were minimized. To note about this clone: There is no known antigen for this receptor. No per-base quality is available; no much larger clone lies one base away.

Overall results and qualifications from the work: Fewer insertions and more nucleotide deletions at VDJ recombination sites were observed in patients with type 1 diabetes, implying thymic rearrangement abnormalities. A moderate but significant shortening of TCRB CDR3 length was observed in type 1 diabetes patients in all four CD4+ subsets. Shorter templates might be favored by PCR, yet because patient and control samples were amplified and corrected together, any such skew would affect both groups equally. Because small numbers of individuals were included in the HLA sub-analyses, any influence of HLA type on TCRB rearrangement was left unresolved. Because cDNA was sequenced instead of genomic DNA, activated cells with high expression could be over-represented, although the groups did not differ in activation or CD3 levels. The naive, central memory and regulatory TCRB repertoires appeared to resemble one another more closely among patients than among healthy donors.

In this chain, TRBV6-5 is recombined with TRBJ2-4; a tentative D call is TRBD2 (6 bases match). Sample: naive CD4+ T cells from blood. Taken with the paper, the label for cell subset or site translates to: true naive CD4+ T cells. The clonotype comes from a woman aged 18-29 years with type 1 diabetes. The CDR3 region: CASSRRETSNIQYF. At the DNA level, the sequence is TGTGCCAGCAGTCGCCGGGAGACTTCAAACATTCAGTACTTC.